The clone carrying this TCR beta chain has a single count. This entry comes from a study of radiation and T cells in renal cell carcinoma. Study-wide context: Nephrectomy followed 15 Gy stereotactic body radiation by 4 weeks.

The V gene's germline CDR1 is MDHEN and CDR2 SYDVKM. CDR3 length: 19 amino acids. Trimming shortened V by 2 bases and J by 7 bases, and 27 bases separated the two germline ends. Time point denoted: blood 2 weeks post-SBRT. The sample's treatment: 15 Gy SBRT to primary tumor, nephrectomy 4 weeks later. This renal cell carcinoma was of the clear cell type. Method: immunoSEQ multiplex PCR; TCRdb's copy keeps in-frame clones and lacks some. The sample holds about 120,000 clones; around 81% are singletons and the top ten take 5.8%. The source of this sequence is a man in his fifties or sixties with renal cell carcinoma. The rearrangement joins TRBV28 to TRBJ1-5, with unresolved D. This material consisted of blood, taken from a patient whose treatment included radiotherapy and nephrectomy. In DNA form, the CDR3 reads TGTGCCAGCAGTTTACTCCCAGAAAACTCCCAAAACCCCAAACAGCCCCAGCATTTT. As protein: CASSLLPENSQNPKQPQHF.